This T cell receptor (beta chain) originates from a study of control samples from healthy donors and cancer patients. The V gene lost 4 bases and the J gene lost 0 bases, with 11 bases spanning the gap. In germline, CDR1 is SGHRS, CDR2 YFSETQ. The CDR3 contains 15 residues. The protocol was immunoSEQ multiplex PCR, while the TCRdb copy is restricted to in-frame clones and leaves out a portion. The sample carries some 79,000 clones, roughly 93% recorded once. This sequence originates from a middle-aged woman with lung cancer. Sequencing input: PBMCs. The gene calls are TRBV5-1 and TRBJ2-1; D is unclear. The CDR3 DNA reads TGCGCCAGCAGCCTGGTGACCCTCTCCTACAATGAGCAGTTCTTC. This gives the protein CASSLVTLSYNEQFF.